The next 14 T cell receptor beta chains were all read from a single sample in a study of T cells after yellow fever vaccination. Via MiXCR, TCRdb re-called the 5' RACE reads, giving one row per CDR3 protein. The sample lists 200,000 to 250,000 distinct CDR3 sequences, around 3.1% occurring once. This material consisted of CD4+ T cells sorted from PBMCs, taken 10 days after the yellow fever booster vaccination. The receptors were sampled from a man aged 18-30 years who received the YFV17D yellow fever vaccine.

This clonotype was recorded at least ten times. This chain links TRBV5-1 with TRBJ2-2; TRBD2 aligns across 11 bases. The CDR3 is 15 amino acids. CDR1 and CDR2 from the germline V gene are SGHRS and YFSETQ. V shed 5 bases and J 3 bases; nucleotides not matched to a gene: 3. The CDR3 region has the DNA TGCGCCAGCAGGACTAGCGGGGAATACACCGGGGAGCTGTTTTTT. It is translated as CASRTSGEYTGELFF.

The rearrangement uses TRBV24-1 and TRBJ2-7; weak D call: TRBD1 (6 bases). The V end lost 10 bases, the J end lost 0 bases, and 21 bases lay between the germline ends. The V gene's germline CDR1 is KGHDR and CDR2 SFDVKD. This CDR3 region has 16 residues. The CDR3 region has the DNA TGTGCCACTAGGAGAGATGGGACACCGGACTCCTACGAGCAGTACTTC. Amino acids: CATRRDGTPDSYEQYF.

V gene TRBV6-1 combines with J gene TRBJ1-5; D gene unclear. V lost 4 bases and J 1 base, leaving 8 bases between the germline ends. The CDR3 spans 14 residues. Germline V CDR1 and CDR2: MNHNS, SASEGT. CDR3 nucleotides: TGTGCCAGCAGTGTAGAGTACAGCAATCAGCCCCAGCATTTT. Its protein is CASSVEYSNQPQHF.

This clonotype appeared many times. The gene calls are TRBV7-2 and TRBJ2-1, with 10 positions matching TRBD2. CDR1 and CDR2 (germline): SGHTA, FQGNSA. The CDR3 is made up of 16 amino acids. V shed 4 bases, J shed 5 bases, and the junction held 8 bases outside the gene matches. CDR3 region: CASSSRFSGGNNEQFF. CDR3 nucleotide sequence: TGTGCCAGCAGCTCCAGATTTAGCGGGGGGAACAATGAGCAGTTCTTC.

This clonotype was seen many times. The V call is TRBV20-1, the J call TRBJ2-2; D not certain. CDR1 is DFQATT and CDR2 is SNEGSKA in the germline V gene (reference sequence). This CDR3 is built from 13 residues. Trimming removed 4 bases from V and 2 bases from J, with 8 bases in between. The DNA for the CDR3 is TGCAGTGCTATACCCCTTAACACCGGGGAGCTGTTTTTT. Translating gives CSAIPLNTGELFF.

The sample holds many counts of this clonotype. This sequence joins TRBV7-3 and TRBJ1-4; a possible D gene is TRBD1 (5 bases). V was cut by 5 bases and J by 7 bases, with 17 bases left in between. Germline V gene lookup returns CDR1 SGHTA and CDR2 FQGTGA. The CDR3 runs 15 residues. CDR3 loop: CASSPKVGPSEKLFF. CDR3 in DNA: TGTGCCAGCAGCCCGAAAGTGGGGCCAAGTGAAAAACTGTTTTTT.

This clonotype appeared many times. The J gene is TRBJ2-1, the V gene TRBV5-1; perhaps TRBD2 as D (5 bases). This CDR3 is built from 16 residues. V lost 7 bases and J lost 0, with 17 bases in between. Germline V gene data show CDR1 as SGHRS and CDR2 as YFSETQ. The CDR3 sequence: CASLAGNRDSYNEQFF. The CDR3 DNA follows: TGCGCCAGCCTGGCCGGGAACAGAGACTCCTACAATGAGCAGTTCTTC.

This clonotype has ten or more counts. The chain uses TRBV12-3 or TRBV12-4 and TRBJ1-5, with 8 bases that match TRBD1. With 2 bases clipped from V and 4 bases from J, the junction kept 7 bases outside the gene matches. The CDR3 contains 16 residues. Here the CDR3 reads CASSLMRDRNNQPQHF. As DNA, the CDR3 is TGTGCCAGCAGTTTAATGAGGGACAGGAATAATCAGCCCCAGCATTTT.

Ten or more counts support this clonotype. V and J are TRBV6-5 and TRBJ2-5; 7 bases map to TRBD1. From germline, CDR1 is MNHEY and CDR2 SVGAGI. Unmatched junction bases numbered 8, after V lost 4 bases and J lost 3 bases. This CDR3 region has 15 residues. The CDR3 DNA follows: TGTGCCAGCAGTTCAGCAGGGCAGGGGGAAGAGACCCAGTACTTC. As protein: CASSSAGQGEETQYF.

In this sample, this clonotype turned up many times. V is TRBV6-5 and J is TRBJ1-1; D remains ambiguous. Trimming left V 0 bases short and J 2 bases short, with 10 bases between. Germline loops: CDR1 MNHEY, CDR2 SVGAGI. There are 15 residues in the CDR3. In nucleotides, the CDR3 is TGTGCCAGCAGTTACTCAGGGCGTTTCAACACTGAAGCTTTCTTT. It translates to CASSYSGRFNTEAFF.

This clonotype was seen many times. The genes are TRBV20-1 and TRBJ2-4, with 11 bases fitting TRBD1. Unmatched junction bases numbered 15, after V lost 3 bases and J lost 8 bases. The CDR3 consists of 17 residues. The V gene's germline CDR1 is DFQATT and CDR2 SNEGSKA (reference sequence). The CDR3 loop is CSASGLRGQGAVDIQYF. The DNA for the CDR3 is TGCAGTGCTAGCGGACTCCGAGGACAGGGGGCAGTGGACATTCAGTACTTC.

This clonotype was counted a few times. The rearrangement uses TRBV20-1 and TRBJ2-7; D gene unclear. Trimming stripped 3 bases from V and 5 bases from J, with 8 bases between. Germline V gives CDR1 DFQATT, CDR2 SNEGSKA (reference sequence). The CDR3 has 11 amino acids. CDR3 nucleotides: TGCAGTGCTAGGGGGAACCACGAGCAGTACGTC. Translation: CSARGNHEQYV.

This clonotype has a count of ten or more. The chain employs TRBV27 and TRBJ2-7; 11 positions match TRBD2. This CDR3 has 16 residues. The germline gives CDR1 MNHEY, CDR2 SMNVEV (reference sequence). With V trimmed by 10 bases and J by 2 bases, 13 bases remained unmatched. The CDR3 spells CATHRLAGGRTYEQYF. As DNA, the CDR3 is TGTGCCACCCACCGCCTAGCGGGGGGCCGGACCTACGAGCAGTACTTC.

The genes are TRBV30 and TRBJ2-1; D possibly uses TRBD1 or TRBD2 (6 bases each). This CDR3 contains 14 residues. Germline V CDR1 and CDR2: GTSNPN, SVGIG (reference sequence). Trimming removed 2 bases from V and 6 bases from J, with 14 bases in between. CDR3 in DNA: TGTGCCTGGAGTTGGGGGGCCGGGAGCAATGAGCAGTTCTTC. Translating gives CAWSWGAGSNEQFF.